This record concerns one T cell receptor beta chain sequence. Its antigen is still unknown. No qualities accompany the bases; no much larger clone lies one base away. V is trimmed back by 0 bases and J by 10 bases, and the junction contains 8 bases that no gene match accounts for. The CDR3 runs 14 amino acids, cysteine and phenylalanine included. Only the CDR3 DNA is retained, 42 bases long and in frame from the first base. From the germline V gene, CDR1 is LGHNA and CDR2 is YSLEER. The data derive from a study of cytomegalovirus exposure and HLA in healthy donors (dated by TCRdb to the late 2010s). Some background on the complete study: In an earlier analysis of some 550 of the donors, 250 to 350 Gb of sequence data and some 100 million unique TCR beta sequences from about 190 million T cells were reported. An early release that covered several hundred HLA-typed donors contained about 300 gigabases of sequencing data and 70 million to 100 million unique TCR sequences. Of the roughly 400 genotyped donors, roughly 80% were placed in the genetic ancestry cluster associated with self-reported Caucasian donors. The study aimed to test whether signatures of past pathogen exposure could be identified by cataloging public T cell receptors. The T cell repertoires of about 700 subjects were profiled by immunosequencing and related to cytomegalovirus serostatus. A separate validation cohort of approximately 120 different subjects was used in addition to the roughly 700-subject first cohort. To predict cytomegalovirus infection status, the study combined high-throughput TCR immunosequencing, statistical association of individual TCRs with disease status, and machine learning. A later analysis re-analyzed previously published TCR beta repertoires from 600 to 850 donors and added high-resolution HLA genotyping to study TCR occurrence patterns. In the later analysis, no new phenotypic data were used to find candidate immune exposures; instead, reliance was placed on TCR beta sequences and their occurrence across donors. An earlier analysis of approximately 640 of the donors applied high-throughput TCR beta sequencing to assess whether each TCR beta V gene segment acted as functional or pseudogenic. Donor age, sex, ethnicity and CMV serostatus were collected together with the repertoire data. A later genetic analysis used genome-wide SNP genotypes for about three fifths of the 666 donors, treating that subset as a discovery cohort. All discovery cohort repertoires had been generated on a single sequencing platform. HLA typing covered class I and class II loci at four-digit resolution. Typing coverage differed by locus: A, B, C, DRB1 and DQB1 were typed in roughly 620-630 donors, DQA1 in approximately 520, DPA1 in over 600, and DPB1 in 472. Because of strong linkage in the cohort, four to six DR-DQ haplotypes were treated as single units for association and clustering. On average, roughly 250,000 unique TCR beta nucleotide sequences were sequenced per donor among some 420 genotyped donors of the cohort, with roughly 18% of those sequences being non-productive.

The cohort was made up of hundreds of healthy bone marrow donors. Cohort members were all nominally healthy when sampled, although unrecorded immune exposures were likely present. The donor was CMV seropositive and belonged to the group of 250 to 350 seropositive cohort members. A peripheral blood sample was collected from each donor, and TCR beta sequencing was performed on peripheral blood mononuclear cells. The Qiagen DNeasy Blood Extraction Kit was used to extract genomic DNA from the blood cell samples. What the authors observed across the whole study: In an earlier analysis of 587 of the donors, most TCR beta V segments appeared in productive rearrangements about 87% or about 30% of the time, broadly matching IMGT annotations. Because HLA typing was unavailable for some donors at each locus, only the typed subset was used in association tests. The classifier was reported to diagnose cytomegalovirus status with high specificity and sensitivity in both the original cohort and the validation cohort. A cluster of highly shared sequence variants was judged likely to represent a technical artifact of the sequencing pipeline. In a later analysis, TCR association rates were found to vary across HLA loci, with the most associated TCRs seen for DRB1 alleles and the fewest for HLA-C alleles. According to the authors, the approach could potentially be generalized to other disease states and immunological phenotypes. A few of the identified cytomegalovirus-associated TCR beta chains were confirmed in vitro to be specific for cytomegalovirus antigens. Strong co-occurrence of HLA alleles, especially DR and DQ, made assigning TCR associations to individual alleles difficult. In a later analysis, some 18,000 TCR beta sequences were associated with specific HLA alleles at a false discovery rate of 0.05. According to a later analysis, most CMV-associated TCR beta chains appeared to be HLA-restricted, and the HLA associations seemed to be driven largely by CMV exposure. A later genetic analysis associated a missense DCLRE1C variant with V-gene and J-gene trimming of TCR beta chains, and an independent cohort replicated the association. In this cohort, only TCR beta chains were sequenced, and detectable features were limited by the absence of alpha or paired-chain data. In the study, about 150 TCR beta chains were listed as associated with cytomegalovirus. A later analysis reported that several top co-occurrence clusters appeared linked to parvovirus B19, influenza, CMV and Epstein-Barr virus. Some IMGT-functional V segments, including TRBV6-2 and TRBV6-3, could not be told apart with the 87-base-pair reads, so those segments were excluded. Because counts were too low, roughly 16 rarely observed V segments, including chromosome 9 orphons, were left out of the earlier analysis of 587 of the donors. In a later analysis, HLA-associated TCR beta chains showed more clonal expansion and lower generation probabilities than non-associated chains that were equally common. Correlated functional status among segregating V segments might reflect linkage disequilibrium, but an unknown experimental factor could not be ruled out. A later genetic analysis reported fewer N-insertions in productive TCRs among donors in an Asian-associated ancestry cluster than the roughly 620-donor mean. Roughly uniform sequencing depth across donors was assumed in presence/absence analyses, although this assumption may not hold. Across donors, most TCR sequences were observed very rarely, whereas some public TCRs were present in many individuals. The only immune exposure information available for the cohort was CMV serostatus. A further reported finding was that TCR beta sequences accurately predicted the HLA-A and HLA-B alleles for most subjects in the first cohort.

Receptors were amplified or captured by the immunoSEQ multiplex PCR assay. For the multiplex PCR, a mixture combining 60 forward primers for TCR Vbeta segments and 13 reverse primers for TCR Jbeta segments was used. The CDR3 region of rearranged TCR beta genes was amplified from genomic DNA by a multiplex PCR assay. Amplified TCR beta libraries were sequenced as 87-base-pair reads on the Illumina HiSeq System. Per the source publication's procedure: A later analysis tallied 75 million to 95 million unique TCR beta chains across the approximately 670 repertoires, and about 10 million of those chains were shared by two or more donors. To remove PCR and sequencing errors, raw reads were error-corrected and collapsed into unique sequences using a nearest-neighbor algorithm that merged closely related sequences. To assign V, D and J gene segments, CDR3 sequences were aligned to IMGT reference sequences. Each retained sequence needed at least a six-nucleotide match to both a V gene segment and a J gene segment. A rearrangement was called productive if the CDR3 had no stop codons and remained in frame with V and J, and every other rearrangement was called non-productive. Following IMGT convention, CDR3 was defined as the stretch from the second conserved V-encoded cysteine up to the conserved J-encoded phenylalanine. The earlier analysis of a few hundred of the donors excluded sequences that lacked an unambiguous match to a single V gene segment. An earlier analysis of 587 of the donors called V segments functional above 56.7% productive rearrangements and segregating when the between-donor standard deviation exceeded 5%. A statistical classification framework was built for diagnosing cytomegalovirus status from the catalog of TCR beta chain sequences. In a later analysis, TCR nucleotide sequences were compared against IMGT/GENE-DB human TR gene sequences so that V and J genes could be assigned. The TCRdist pipeline was used in a later analysis to assign CDR3 sequences and most-parsimonious VDJ recombination scenarios. In a later analysis, each TCR beta chain was defined by its CDR3 amino acid sequence together with its V-gene family, and reads without a unique V-gene family were excluded. In a later analysis, fewer than 600 highly shared, low-generation-probability nucleotide sequences were removed to address suspected cross-contamination and a sequencing artifact. In a later analysis, a clonal expansion index was calculated for each public chain from normalized within-repertoire ranks of inferred template counts. A later analysis computed generation probabilities with a VDJ recombination model fitted to out-of-frame rearrangements, and checked the results against IGoR. A later analysis scored TCR-TCR, TCR-HLA and TCR-CMV co-occurrence with hypergeometric tests, applying a repertoire-size bias correction to TCR pairs. False discovery rates were estimated in a later analysis by permuting HLA or CMV assignments 20 times. In a later analysis, co-occurring TCRs were grouped using DBSCAN, and TCRdist sequence similarity was added for clustering within HLA-allele-positive subsets. Repertoires with fewer than 30,000 or more than 120,000 public chains were left out of co-occurrence clustering, as were roughly five repertoires with anomalous nucleotide sharing. The table was pulled from immuneACCESS by TCRdb, which kept in-frame rearrangements only. Such tables lose some clones; where checked, under half of the loss comes from unresolved V genes, and the rest has no known cause. The V and J calls and the clone size are those of that table, but D and trimming were determined from the DNA. The sample table shows some 95,000 clones, and 60% to 80% are seen once. The top ten constitute approximately 7.4% of the sample.

Sequenced input: PBMCs. This receptor chain uses TRBV4-3 and TRBJ1-1; TRBD1 lines up with 7 middle nucleotides. The sequence was collected from a man between 50 and 59 years old in good health and CMV-seropositive. The CDR3 has the sequence CASSQDREGAGAFF. The DNA is TGCGCCAGCAGCCAAGATCGGGAGGGGGCAGGAGCTTTCTTT.